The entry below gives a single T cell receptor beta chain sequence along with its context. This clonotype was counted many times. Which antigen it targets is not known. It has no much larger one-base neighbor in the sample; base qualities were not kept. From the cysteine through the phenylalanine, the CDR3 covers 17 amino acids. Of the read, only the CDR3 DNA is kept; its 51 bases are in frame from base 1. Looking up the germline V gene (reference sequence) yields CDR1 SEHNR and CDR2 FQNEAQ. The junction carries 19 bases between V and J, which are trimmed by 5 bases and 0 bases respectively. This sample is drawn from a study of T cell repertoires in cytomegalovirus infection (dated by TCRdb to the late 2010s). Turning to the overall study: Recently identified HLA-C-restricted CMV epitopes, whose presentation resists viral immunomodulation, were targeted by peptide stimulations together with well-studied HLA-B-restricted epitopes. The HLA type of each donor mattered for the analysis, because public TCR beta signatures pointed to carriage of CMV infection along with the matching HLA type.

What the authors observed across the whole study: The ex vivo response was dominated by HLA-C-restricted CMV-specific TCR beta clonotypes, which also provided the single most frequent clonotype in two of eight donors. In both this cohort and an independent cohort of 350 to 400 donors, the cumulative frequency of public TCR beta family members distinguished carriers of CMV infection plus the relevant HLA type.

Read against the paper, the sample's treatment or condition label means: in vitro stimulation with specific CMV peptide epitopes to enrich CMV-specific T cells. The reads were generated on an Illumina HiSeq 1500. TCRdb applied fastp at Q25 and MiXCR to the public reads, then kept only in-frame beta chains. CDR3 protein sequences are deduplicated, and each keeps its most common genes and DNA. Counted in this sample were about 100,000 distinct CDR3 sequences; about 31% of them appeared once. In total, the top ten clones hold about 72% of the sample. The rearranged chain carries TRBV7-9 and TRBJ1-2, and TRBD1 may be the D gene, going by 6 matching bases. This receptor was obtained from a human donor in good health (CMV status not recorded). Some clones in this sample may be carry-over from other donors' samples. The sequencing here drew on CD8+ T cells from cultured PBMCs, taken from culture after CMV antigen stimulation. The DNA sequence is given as TGTGCCAGCAGCCCCCACGGGGGCGATAGTTCTAACTATGGCTACACCTTC. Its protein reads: CASSPHGGDSSNYGYTF.